The clone carrying this T cell receptor beta chain was counted between two and nine times. Its antigen is still unknown. This sample is drawn from a study of spatial heterogeneity in lung cancer. Study conclusions and caveats: Tumors with more nonsynonymous mutations had more expanded intratumoral alpha and beta TCRs.

This CDR3 has 12 amino acids. Trimming took off 8 bases at V and 0 bases at J, with 5 bases between the two ends. The germline gives CDR1 MNHEY, CDR2 SMNVEV (reference sequence). The time point denotes: sample taken at primary tumor resection. The donors were fewer than 80 patients with non-small cell lung cancer that was early-stage and untreated. TCRdb re-called the 5' RACE reads with MiXCR, one entry per CDR3 protein. The table includes about 16,000 distinct CDR3 sequences, about 7% detected once. This receptor was identified in a male donor with early-stage non-small cell lung cancer. This specimen consisted of lung tumor tissue, obtained at surgery. The chain employs TRBV27 and TRBJ1-3; D is unclear. The CDR3 coding sequence is TGTGCCAGCGTTAGCTCTGGAAACACCATATATTTT. Translated: CASVSSGNTIYF.